Presented here are 22 T cell receptor beta chains from one specimen sequenced in a study of CDR3 diversity in severe acne. Via MiXCR, TCRdb re-called the PCR reads, giving one row per CDR3 protein. The sample lists under 95,000 distinct CDR3 sequences, about 52% seen once, with 10% in the top ten. The sample consisted of blood. These receptor sequences come from a male donor in good health, serving as a control.

J is TRBJ1-1 and V is TRBV7-9; 10 nucleotides agree with TRBD1. This CDR3 is 16 amino acids long. The V and J ends lost 5 bases and 0 bases, in that order; junction bases with no gene match: 6. CDR1 and CDR2 from the germline V gene are SEHNR and FQNEAQ (reference sequence). The CDR3: CASSAIDRGLNTEAFF. For the CDR3, the DNA is TGTGCCAGCAGCGCAATTGACAGGGGGCTGAACACTGAAGCTTTCTTT.

The chain carries TRBV11-3 and TRBJ2-7; unclear D gene. The ends were cut back, 6 bases at V and 2 bases at J, with 11 bases in the middle. The CDR3 is made up of 13 amino acids. The V gene's germline CDR1 is SGHNT and CDR2 YENEEA. CDR3 DNA: TGTGCCAGCAGGGCCACAGAAACCTACGAGCAGTACTTC. Protein: CASRATETYEQYF.

In the case of this clonotype: A much more abundant neighbour one base away suggests this may be a read error. V is TRBV6-1 and J is TRBJ2-1; 10 nucleotides agree with TRBD2. The J segment lost 4 bases and the V segment lost 1 base, leaving 7 bases of the junction unmatched. The CDR3 runs 17 residues. CDR1 MNHNS and CDR2 SASEGT come from the germline V gene. CDR3 sequence (DNA): TGTGCCAGCAGTGAAGGAGCTAGCGGGGGACTATACAATGAGCAGTTCTTC. It yields the protein CASSEGASGGLYNEQFF.

In this sample, this clonotype turned up many times. This sequence joins TRBV6-1 and TRBJ1-5; D not resolved. Germline lookup yields CDR1 MNHNS and CDR2 SASEGT. The CDR3 is 15 residues long. V gave up 2 bases and J gave up 4 bases, with 12 bases separating them. In nucleotides, the CDR3 is TGTGCCAGCAGTGAAAACGGACTGCTTAATCAGCCCCAGCATTTT. Residues: CASSENGLLNQPQHF.

This clonotype was recorded at least ten times. This chain joins TRBV6-6 and TRBJ2-4, with D perhaps TRBD2 (6 bases). This CDR3 is built from 18 residues. V was cut by 1 base and J by 5 bases, with 21 bases left in between. Germline CDR1 reads MNHNY; CDR2 reads SVGAGI (reference sequence). Here the CDR3 reads CASSYLGPIAAIQNIQYF. In nucleotides, the CDR3 is TGTGCCAGCAGTTACTTGGGACCAATAGCGGCAATCCAAAACATTCAGTACTTC.

For this clonotype: Likely a read error: the CDR3 ends without its conserved phenylalanine or tryptophan. This rearrangement joins TRBV7-9 to TRBJ1-1; no clear D gene. Trimming stripped 3 bases from V and 7 bases from J, with 12 bases between. The CDR3 is made up of 13 amino acids. Germline V CDR1 and CDR2: SEHNR, FQNEAQ (reference sequence). CDR3 amino acids: CASSFVDVGEAFL. CDR3 sequence (DNA): TGTGCCAGCAGCTTTGTCGATGTGGGTGAAGCTTTCTTG.

This clonotype was counted ten times or more. The gene calls are TRBV6-5 and TRBJ1-6; TRBD1 matches 9 bases. Losses at the gene ends were 6 bases for V and 13 bases for J; bases not matched to a gene: 16. The length of the CDR3 is 16 residues. CDR1 is MNHEY, CDR2 SVGAGI, per germline. CDR3 sequence (DNA): TGTGCCAGCAGACAGTTGGACAGGGGCCTTCCCTCCCCCCTCCACTTT. This codes for CASRQLDRGLPSPLHF.

The sample holds many counts of this clonotype. The J gene is TRBJ2-3, the V gene TRBV5-4, with TRBD1 matching over 7 bases. The CDR3 runs to 17 residues. Germline CDR1 SGHNT, CDR2 YYREEE (reference sequence). The junction had 10 bases not matched to a gene; V was cut back by 0 bases and J by 3 bases. CDR3 protein: CASSLEFFGTVTDTQYF. CDR3 nucleotide sequence: TGTGCCAGCAGCTTGGAGTTTTTTGGGACAGTTACAGATACGCAGTATTTT.

Here the CDR3 reads CASNTQGGGETQYF. DNA for the CDR3: TGTGCCAGCAACACTCAGGGGGGCGGAGAGACCCAGTACTTC. The V and J genes are TRBV9 and TRBJ2-5, with D possibly matching TRBD1 (7 bases). The CDR3 loop spans 14 amino acids. Looked up from germline, CDR1 is SGDLS and CDR2 is YYNGEE. The V gene lost 6 bases and the J gene lost 4 bases, with 16 bases spanning the gap.

This clonotype ranks as medium-sized. This sequence joins TRBV5-8 and TRBJ2-7; no firm D call. Trimming cost V 3 bases and J 1 base, with 17 bases left between them. The V gene's germline CDR1 is SGHTS and CDR2 YDEGEE. This CDR3 is built from 16 residues. CDR3 amino acids: CASSYTMSGYSYEQYF. As DNA, the CDR3 is TGTGCCAGCAGCTACACAATGTCTGGGTATTCCTACGAGCAGTACTTC.

The chain is built from TRBV2 and TRBJ2-5; D not resolved. The J call may be incorrect, as the DNA end agrees better with TRBJ2-1. The CDR3 spans 12 residues. From germline, CDR1 is SNHLY and CDR2 FYNNEI. This CDR3 is CASRNRMNEQFF. The CDR3 DNA reads TGTGCCAGCAGAAACCGGATGAATGAGCAGTTCTTC.

This clonotype was seen ten or more times. No conserved phenylalanine or tryptophan is present at the end of the CDR3, so a read error is the likely explanation. No DNA is shown, since the ends of the CDR3 on it are uncertain; the CDR3 is the one TCRdb lists. The chain has TRBV4-1 and TRBJ2-7. The CDR3 length is 9 residues, termini included. Germline V gene sequence: CDR1 MGHRA, CDR2 YSYEKL. CDR3 in amino acids: CASSQDAVT.

Points on this clonotype: Germline is not matched at one junction end, which may reflect a read error. The chain links TRBV7-8 to TRBJ2-1; D gene uncertain. This CDR3 contains 15 residues. CDR1 SGHVS and CDR2 FQNEAQ come from the germline V gene. CDR3 sequence reads: CASSVALSGSCEQFF. CDR3 sequence (DNA): TGTGCCAGCAGCGTAGCACTATCCGGGTCTTGCGAGCAGTTCTTC.

The chain carries TRBV10-3 and TRBJ2-1; 10 bases agree with TRBD2. V shed 4 bases, J shed 8 bases, and the junction held 11 bases outside the gene matches. Germline V lookup: CDR1 ENHRY, CDR2 SYGVKD. The CDR3 length is 16 residues. The DNA for the CDR3 is TGTGCCATCAGTGCTCTAGCGGGAGAGGATCAGGATGAGCAGTTCTTC. Encoded protein: CAISALAGEDQDEQFF.

This clonotype has a handful of counts. The rearrangement uses TRBV3-1 and TRBJ2-5, with D possibly being TRBD2 (6 bases). V lost 6 bases and J 5 bases, leaving 10 bases between the germline ends. CDR3 size: 12 residues. Looked up from germline, CDR1 is LGHDT and CDR2 is YNNKEL (reference sequence). The CDR3 region is CASRGGSETQYF. The CDR3 nucleotides read TGTGCCAGCAGAGGAGGGAGCGAGACCCAGTACTTC.

Ten or more counts support this clonotype. The V gene is TRBV7-9, the J gene TRBJ1-2, with 9 positions matching TRBD1. Germline V gene lookup returns CDR1 SEHNR and CDR2 FQNEAQ (reference sequence). The CDR3 has 12 residues. Losses at the gene ends were 6 bases for V and 5 bases for J; bases not matched to a gene: 1. The CDR3 loop reads CASRGTGYGYTF. CDR3 in DNA: TGTGCCAGCAGAGGGACAGGGTATGGCTACACCTTC. Based on the CDR3 plus reference TRBV7-9 and TRBJ1-2, the full variable domain is DTGVSQNPRHKITKRGQNVTFRCDPISEHNRLYWYRQTLGQGPEFLTYFQNEAQLEKSRLLSDRFSAERPKGSFSTLEIQRTEQGDSAMYLCASRGTGYGYTFGSGTRLTVV.

By share, this clonotype ranks as medium-sized (0.01 to 0.1%). The V call is TRBV7-9, the J call TRBJ2-1; 7 nucleotides line up with TRBD2. Germline values: CDR1 SEHNR, CDR2 FQNEAQ (reference sequence). The V gene end was trimmed by 0 bases and the J gene end by 5 bases; junction bases not matched to a gene: 7. The CDR3 runs 16 residues. The CDR3 region is CASSLASSGKNNEQFF. As DNA, the CDR3 is TGTGCCAGCAGCTTAGCTTCTAGCGGCAAGAACAATGAGCAGTTCTTC.

This clonotype was recorded once. The DNA is left out, because the CDR3 cannot be placed on it with certainty; the CDR3 is given as TCRdb lists it. The rearrangement uses TRBV12-3 or TRBV12-4 and TRBJ2-3; the table calls TRBD2, which could not be checked here. The CDR3 length is 21 residues, termini included. CDR3 sequence: CASRPIGTTNEQFFGPDTQYF.

The chain has TRBV6-5 and TRBJ1-1, with D maybe TRBD1 (6 bases). Germline CDR1 is MNHEY and CDR2 is SVGAGI. V lost 4 bases and J 11 bases, leaving 20 bases between the germline ends. The CDR3 has 14 amino acids. This CDR3 is CASSSLGTGFWAFF. CDR3 nucleotides: TGTGCCAGCAGTTCACTCGGAACAGGGTTCTGGGCTTTCTTT.

The V call is TRBV19, the J call TRBJ1-2; D is unresolved. This CDR3 comprises 13 residues. The germline CDR1 and CDR2 sequences are LNHDA and SQIVND (reference sequence). Trimming took off 6 bases at V and 6 bases at J, with 14 bases between the two ends. CDR3 coding DNA: TGTGCCAGTAGCTCGCGGAGGGCTGATGGCTACACCTTC. This gives the protein CASSSRRADGYTF. The full variable domain, in which reference TRBV19 and TRBJ1-2 provide the parts outside the CDR3, is DGGITQSPKYLFRKEGQNVTLSCEQNLNHDAMYWYRQDPGQGLRLIYYSQIVNDFQKGDIAEGYSVSREKKESFPLTVTSAQKNPTAFYLCASSSRRADGYTFGSGTRLTVV.

This clonotype was observed at least ten times. The genes are TRBV2 and TRBJ1-5; D unclear. Trimming shortened V by 4 bases and J by 7 bases, and 8 bases separated the two germline ends. The CDR3 is 12 amino acids. Germline loops: CDR1 SNHLY, CDR2 FYNNEI. Written as DNA, the CDR3 is TGTGCCAGCAGTGGGGGAGGGCAGCCCCAGCATTTT. As protein: CASSGGGQPQHF.

The V call is TRBV20-1, the J call TRBJ2-1; TRBD2 agrees at 13 bases. CDR1 DFQATT and CDR2 SNEGSKA come from the germline V gene (reference sequence). This CDR3 contains 12 residues. CDR3 sequence: CSGLAGAGEQFF. The CDR3 bases are TGCAGCGGACTAGCGGGAGCGGGTGAGCAGTTCTTC.